In its sample, the clone carrying this T cell receptor (beta chain) was seen a few times. Its cognate antigen is unknown. The entry originates in a study of pediatric ulcerative colitis. Germline V CDR1 and CDR2: SGHTA, FQGNSA. V dropped 1 base and J dropped 2 bases, with 2 bases sitting between them. The CDR3 runs 12 residues. Samples were sequenced at Survey level, maximum 500,000 reads. Sequenced by immunoSEQ multiplex PCR; TCRdb stores in-frame clones only, minus some. The data contain some 25,000 clones, approximately 71% of them singletons. Study-wide points: Ulcerative colitis patients shared more blood-rectal clones than controls.

During colonoscopy, one to two rectal pinch biopsies were collected. The genes are TRBV7-2 and TRBJ1-1; D is unclear. The receptor comes from a boy aged 10-17 years with severe ulcerative colitis. Input material: gut tissue. CDR3 loop: CASSLDNTEAFF. The CDR3 bases are TGTGCCAGCAGCTTAGACAACACTGAAGCTTTCTTT.